This T cell receptor (beta chain) stems from a study of T cells in Graves' hyperthyroidism and ophthalmopathy. The blood sample was taken at first hyperthyroidism diagnosis, before any ophthalmopathy symptoms. Fresh peripheral blood, around 10 ml of it, supplied the PBMCs. Losses at the gene ends were 6 bases for V and 4 bases for J; bases not matched to a gene: 9. The germline V gene has CDR1 DFQATT and CDR2 SNEGSKA (reference sequence). This CDR3 is built from 15 residues. This clonotype was counted ten times or more. The investigators amplified TCR beta CDR3 regions from RNA transcripts. The primer set for the first-round RT-PCR of the TCR CDR3 was HTBI. TCRdb used MiXCR to reprocess the multiplex PCR reads, holding one entry per CDR3 protein. The repertoire holds 280,000 or so distinct CDR3 sequences, with about 15% as singletons.

The TCR was taken from a woman between 50 and 59 years old with Graves' hyperthyroidism that later progressed to Graves' ophthalmopathy. The V call is TRBV20-1, the J call TRBJ1-1; 12 bases are shared with TRBD1. The sample comprised blood. The CDR3 sequence: CSALGQGAGRTEAFF. CDR3 sequence (DNA): TGCAGTGCCTTGGGACAGGGGGCGGGTCGCACTGAAGCTTTCTTT.